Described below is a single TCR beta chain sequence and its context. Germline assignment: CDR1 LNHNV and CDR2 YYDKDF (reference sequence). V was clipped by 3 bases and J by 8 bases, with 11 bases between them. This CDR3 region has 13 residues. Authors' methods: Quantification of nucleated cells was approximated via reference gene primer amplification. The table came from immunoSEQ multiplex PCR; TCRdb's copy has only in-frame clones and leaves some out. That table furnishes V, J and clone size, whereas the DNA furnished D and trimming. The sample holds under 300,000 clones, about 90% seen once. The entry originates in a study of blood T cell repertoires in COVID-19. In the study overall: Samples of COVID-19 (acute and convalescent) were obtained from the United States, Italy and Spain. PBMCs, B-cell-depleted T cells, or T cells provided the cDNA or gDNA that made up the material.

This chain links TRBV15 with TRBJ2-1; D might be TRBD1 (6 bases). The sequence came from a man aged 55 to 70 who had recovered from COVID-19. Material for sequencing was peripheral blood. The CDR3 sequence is CATSRNRVHEQFF. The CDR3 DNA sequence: TGTGCCACCAGCAGGAACAGGGTGCATGAGCAGTTCTTC.